The 32 T cell receptor beta chains listed next were all sequenced from one sample in a study of somatic mutations in cytotoxic T cells in rheumatoid arthritis listed by TCRdb under 2017. The receptor library was made with the immunoSEQ multiplex PCR assay. In TCRdb, the immuneACCESS table is reduced to in-frame sequences with V and J assigned. These tables do not hold every clone; where another copy was compared, an unresolved V gene accounts for under half, and the others remain unexplained. The sample table holds around 15,000 clones, of which 70% to 80% were seen once. Of the sample, under 30% falls within the top ten clones. The sequencing sample was made of CD8+ T cells sorted from blood. The receptors originated from an adult with rheumatoid arthritis.

This rearrangement joins TRBV6-6 to TRBJ1-5; D is possibly TRBD1 (6 bases). The CDR3 spans 13 residues. V was clipped by 6 bases and J by 6 bases, with 12 bases between them. Germline V gene data show CDR1 as MNHNY and CDR2 as SVGAGI (reference sequence). The CDR3 region is CASSYTGSQPQHF. CDR3 nucleotide sequence: TGTGCCAGCAGCTACACAGGGAGTCAGCCCCAGCATTTT.

The CDR3 here is CASARGVAGTDTQYF. The DNA for the CDR3 is TGTGCCAGCGCACGAGGGGTAGCGGGCACAGATACGCAGTATTTT. The chain joins TRBV2 to TRBJ2-3, with D maybe TRBD2 (6 bases). The CDR3 covers 15 residues. CDR1 and CDR2 from the germline V gene are SNHLY and FYNNEI. Trimming removed 8 bases from V and 1 base from J, with 16 bases in between.

This clone turned up a few times. This chain connects TRBV2 to TRBJ1-6; 11 bases are a match to TRBD1. Per germline, CDR1 SNHLY and CDR2 FYNNEI. V lost 5 bases, J lost 0 bases, and 9 bases stayed unmatched. The CDR3 sequence is 19 residues long. This CDR3 reads CASSLSGTGGLSYNSPLHF. As DNA, the CDR3 is TGTGCCAGCAGTTTATCCGGGACAGGGGGACTCTCCTATAATTCACCCCTCCACTTT.

The genes are TRBV6-5 and TRBJ2-1, with TRBD1 as a possible D gene (8 bases). The CDR3 consists of 13 residues. V was cut by 5 bases and J by 9 bases, with 14 bases left in between. Germline CDR1 MNHEY, CDR2 SVGAGI. CDR3 loop: CASSPGGTGEQFF. The DNA for the CDR3 is TGTGCCAGCAGTCCCGGGGGGACAGGTGAGCAGTTCTTC.

The CDR3 region has the DNA TGTGCCAGCAGTCCCGACGGGGTTAATGAAAAACTGTTTTTT. Amino acids: CASSPDGVNEKLFF. The rearrangement links TRBV28 to TRBJ1-4; no reliable D call. The V and J ends lost 5 bases and 4 bases respectively, with 11 bases between them. CDR3 length equals 14 residues. CDR1 MDHEN and CDR2 SYDVKM come from the germline V gene. Together with reference TRBV28 and TRBJ1-4, the CDR3 gives the full variable domain: DVKVTQSSRYLVKRTGEKVFLECVQDMDHENMFWYRQDPGLGLRLIYFSYDVKMKEKGDIPEGYSVSREKKERFSLILESASTNQTSMYLCASSPDGVNEKLFFGSGTQLSVL.

The chain uses TRBV7-9 and TRBJ2-1; 9 nucleotides agree with TRBD2. This CDR3 has 14 amino acids. CDR1 SEHNR and CDR2 FQNEAQ come from the germline V gene (reference sequence). The J segment lost 5 bases and the V segment lost 5 bases, leaving 4 bases of the junction unmatched. CDR3 sequence: CASSAGGRHNEQFF. CDR3 in DNA: TGTGCCAGCAGCGCGGGGGGGCGGCACAATGAGCAGTTCTTC.

The rearrangement joins TRBV6-4 to TRBJ1-6, with unresolved D. This CDR3 has 15 residues. Germline V gives CDR1 MRHNA, CDR2 SNTAGT. Trimming left V 3 bases short and J 8 bases short, with 14 bases between. CDR3 in amino acids: CASSDREGEDSPLHF. The CDR3 coding sequence is TGTGCCAGCAGTGATCGAGAAGGCGAGGATTCACCCCTCCACTTT.

Within the sample, this clone is large. The V call is TRBV2, the J call TRBJ2-2; the match to TRBD2 covers 8 bases. There are 15 residues in the CDR3. The ends lost 5 bases at V and 5 bases at J; junction bases unmatched: 7. CDR1 SNHLY and CDR2 FYNNEI come from the germline V gene. CDR3 nucleotide sequence: TGTGCCAGCAGTATAGAGACTAGCGTGACCGGGGAGCTGTTTTTT. Amino acid sequence: CASSIETSVTGELFF.

This clone was detected only a few times. The rearrangement links TRBV19 to TRBJ1-2; TRBD1 aligns across 7 bases. Trimming cost V 6 bases and J 5 bases; bases outside gene matches: 6. This CDR3 contains 13 residues. Germline V lookup: CDR1 LNHDA, CDR2 SQIVND (reference sequence). As DNA, the CDR3 is TGTGCCAGTAGCCCCCGGGACAGATATGGCTACACCTTC. It specifies CASSPRDRYGYTF.

The chain links TRBV6-1 to TRBJ1-1; D is possibly TRBD1 (5 bases). The CDR3 loop spans 17 amino acids. Trimming removed 3 bases from V and 4 bases from J, with 21 bases in between. Looked up from germline, CDR1 is MNHNS and CDR2 is SASEGT. The CDR3 region is CASSEITGVGGGTEAFF. The CDR3 DNA reads TGTGCCAGCAGTGAGATAACAGGTGTGGGAGGCGGCACTGAAGCTTTCTTT.

The V and J genes are TRBV28 and TRBJ1-2; tentative D call: TRBD1 (5 bases). Germline loops: CDR1 MDHEN, CDR2 SYDVKM. Trimming cost V 6 bases and J 4 bases, with 15 bases left between them. CDR3 length equals 14 residues. The CDR3 DNA reads as TGTGCCAGCAGCCCCGGACGGGGACTCTATGGCTACACCTTC. As protein: CASSPGRGLYGYTF.

V gene TRBV10-2 combines with J gene TRBJ2-7; 7 bases are a match to TRBD1. CDR3 length: 16 amino acids. V was pared by 3 bases and J by 3 bases, with 11 bases of the junction left unmatched. In germline, CDR1 is WSHSY, CDR2 SAAADI. The DNA for the CDR3 is TGCGCCAGCAGTGATAGAGGGACAGAAACCTACTACGAGCAGTACTTC. Translated: CASSDRGTETYYEQYF.

The gene calls are TRBV7-9 and TRBJ1-2; D possibly corresponds to TRBD1 (6 bases). This CDR3 is 15 amino acids long. CDR1 is SEHNR, CDR2 FQNEAQ, per germline (reference sequence). V lost 5 bases, J lost 10 bases, and 23 bases lay in between. CDR3 sequence reads: CASSLAHGQRVVYTF. The DNA of the CDR3 is TGTGCCAGCAGCCTCGCACATGGACAGCGTGTGGTCTACACCTTC.

This clone appeared a single time. The chain combines TRBV27 with TRBJ1-4; maybe TRBD1 (6 bases). Trimming cost V 0 bases and J 8 bases, with 13 bases left between them. This CDR3 is built from 15 residues. CDR1 MNHEY and CDR2 SMNVEV come from the germline V gene (reference sequence). In nucleotides, the CDR3 is TGTGCCAGCAGTTTATCGACGGGGGCGGGGGAAAAACTGTTTTTT. As protein: CASSLSTGAGEKLFF.

The V gene is TRBV28, the J gene TRBJ1-1, with D unresolved. The germline V gene has CDR1 MDHEN and CDR2 SYDVKM. This CDR3 region has 13 residues. The ends were cut back, 8 bases at V and 5 bases at J, with 15 bases in the middle. The CDR3 sequence: CASAAPTGTEAFF. For the CDR3, the DNA is TGTGCCAGCGCCGCTCCCACTGGAACTGAAGCTTTCTTT.

This clone is deemed medium-sized (0.01 to 0.1%). CDR3 nucleotides: TGTGCCAGCAGCTTCCGGTCCCAGAACGATTCACCCCTCCACTTT. As protein: CASSFRSQNDSPLHF. The chain couples TRBV11-2 to TRBJ1-6; no reliable D call. The CDR3 consists of 15 residues. The V end was cut by 3 bases, the J end by 8 bases, with 14 bases between. Looked up from germline, CDR1 is SGHAT and CDR2 is FQNNGV.

The chain joins TRBV28 to TRBJ1-3; D uncertain. The germline gives CDR1 MDHEN, CDR2 SYDVKM. There are 15 residues in the CDR3. Trimming took off 2 bases at V and 0 bases at J, with 8 bases between the two ends. The DNA for the CDR3 is TGTGCCAGCAGTTTAAACTGGAGCTCTGGAAACACCATATATTTT. Translated: CASSLNWSSGNTIYF. The whole variable domain, remainder taken from reference TRBV28 and TRBJ1-3, is DVKVTQSSRYLVKRTGEKVFLECVQDMDHENMFWYRQDPGLGLRLIYFSYDVKMKEKGDIPEGYSVSREKKERFSLILESASTNQTSMYLCASSLNWSSGNTIYFGEGSWLTVV.

This clone came up a few times. The V and J genes are TRBV19 and TRBJ2-7; possible D gene TRBD2, 7 bases. There are 15 residues in the CDR3. V shed 0 bases and J shed 2 bases, with 11 bases lying between them. Looked up from germline, CDR1 is LNHDA and CDR2 is SQIVND (reference sequence). The CDR3 reads CASSIEGGRTYEQYF. The DNA for the CDR3 is TGTGCCAGTAGTATAGAGGGGGGGCGCACCTACGAGCAGTACTTC. The variable domain in full, completed from reference TRBV19 and TRBJ2-7, reads DGGITQSPKYLFRKEGQNVTLSCEQNLNHDAMYWYRQDPGQGLRLIYYSQIVNDFQKGDIAEGYSVSREKKESFPLTVTSAQKNPTAFYLCASSIEGGRTYEQYFGPGTRLTVT.

This chain connects TRBV2 to TRBJ2-5; 16 nucleotides align to TRBD2. CDR1 and CDR2 from the germline V gene are SNHLY and FYNNEI. The J segment lost 4 bases and the V segment lost 4 bases, leaving 3 bases of the junction unmatched. This CDR3 region has 16 residues. CDR3 coding DNA: TGTGCCAGCAGTGGGGGACTAGCGGGGGGGTCAGAGACCCAGTACTTC. This codes for CASSGGLAGGSETQYF.

This clone has a single count. The CDR3 reads CASSLTPLMNTEAFF. Written as DNA, the CDR3 is TGTGCCAGCAGCCTGACGCCCCTCATGAACACTGAAGCTTTCTTT. V gene TRBV5-5 combines with J gene TRBJ1-1, with D unclear. CDR3 size: 15 residues. Germline loops: CDR1 SGHKS, CDR2 YYEKEE (reference sequence). V gave up 4 bases and J gave up 0 bases, with 13 bases separating them. The entire variable domain, with the rest obtained from reference TRBV5-5 and TRBJ1-1, is as follows: DAGVTQSPTHLIKTRGQQVTLRCSPISGHKSVSWYQQVLGQGPQFIFQYYEKEERGRGNFPDRFSARQFPNYSSELNVNALLLGDSALYLCASSLTPLMNTEAFFGQGTRLTVV.

The chain is built from TRBV7-9 and TRBJ1-4; a weak D match, TRBD1 (5 bases). V lost 6 bases, J lost 4 bases, and 12 bases lay in between. The CDR3 extends over 14 amino acids. Germline loops: CDR1 SEHNR, CDR2 FQNEAQ (reference sequence). CDR3 nucleotide sequence: TGTGCCAGCAGAGATGACAGTTATAATGAAAAACTGTTTTTT. This codes for CASRDDSYNEKLFF.

This clone was found a few times. The CDR3 loop reads CASSSTGGESEAFF. In DNA form, the CDR3 reads TGTGCCAGCAGTTCGACAGGGGGCGAGAGTGAAGCTTTCTTT. J is TRBJ1-1 and V is TRBV27; TRBD1 matches 10 bases. Germline CDR1 and CDR2: MNHEY and SMNVEV (reference sequence). The V gene end was trimmed by 4 bases and the J gene end by 7 bases; junction bases not matched to a gene: 6. The CDR3 extends over 14 amino acids.

The chain carries TRBV27 and TRBJ2-3, with D unclear. Germline-derived CDR1 and CDR2 are MNHEY and SMNVEV (reference sequence). The V end was cut by 5 bases, the J end by 3 bases, with 15 bases between. This CDR3 region has 15 residues. CDR3 in DNA: TGTGCCAGCAGTCCCCAAGGCGACGGGACAGATACGCAGTATTTT. Translation: CASSPQGDGTDTQYF.

The V and J genes are TRBV27 and TRBJ1-6; possible D gene TRBD1, 6 bases. Germline loops: CDR1 MNHEY, CDR2 SMNVEV (reference sequence). The CDR3 sequence is 15 residues long. V gave up 2 bases and J gave up 2 bases, with 7 bases separating them. The CDR3 sequence: CASSLRGPYNSPLHF. CDR3 DNA sequence: TGTGCCAGCAGTTTACGGGGGCCCTATAATTCACCCCTCCACTTT.

V gene TRBV28 combines with J gene TRBJ2-3; D unclear. Germline V gene sequence: CDR1 MDHEN, CDR2 SYDVKM. V lost 5 bases and J lost 2, with 8 bases in between. This CDR3 has 13 residues. CDR3 residues: CASSRLSTDTQYF. CDR3 coding DNA: TGTGCCAGCAGTCGCCTTTCCACAGATACGCAGTATTTT.

The chain employs TRBV27 and TRBJ2-6; TRBD2 matches at 9 bases. The CDR3 runs 17 residues. The V gene end was trimmed by 5 bases and the J gene end by 3 bases; junction bases not matched to a gene: 8. Germline CDR1 and CDR2: MNHEY and SMNVEV (reference sequence). CDR3 sequence reads: CASSGLAMGGGANVLTF. CDR3 nucleotide sequence: TGTGCCAGCAGTGGACTAGCGATGGGGGGTGGGGCCAACGTCCTGACTTTC.

This chain uses TRBV28 with TRBJ1-6; 8 nucleotides match TRBD1. Germline V gene sequence: CDR1 MDHEN, CDR2 SYDVKM. The V and J ends lost 3 bases and 8 bases, in that order; junction bases with no gene match: 6. The CDR3 totals 15 residues. CDR3 nucleotide sequence: TGTGCCAGCAGTTTCCGACAGGGGTCCTATTCACCCCTCCACTTT. Its protein is CASSFRQGSYSPLHF. Based on the CDR3 plus reference TRBV28 and TRBJ1-6, the full variable domain is DVKVTQSSRYLVKRTGEKVFLECVQDMDHENMFWYRQDPGLGLRLIYFSYDVKMKEKGDIPEGYSVSREKKERFSLILESASTNQTSMYLCASSFRQGSYSPLHFGNGTRLTVT.

CDR3 DNA sequence: TGTGCCAGCAGCCCCGGACAGGGATATGGCTACACCTTC. Protein sequence: CASSPGQGYGYTF. This chain uses TRBV9 with TRBJ1-2, with TRBD1 identical over 8 bases. The CDR3 length is 13 residues. The V gene's germline CDR1 is SGDLS and CDR2 YYNGEE. Trimming took 4 bases from V and 5 from J; bases not matched to a gene: 4.

Only a few counts were recorded for this clone. The rearrangement uses TRBV2 and TRBJ1-2; D remains unclear. V lost 4 bases to trimming and J lost 0 bases, with 6 bases between them. The CDR3 sequence is 13 residues long. Germline V gene data show CDR1 as SNHLY and CDR2 as FYNNEI. CDR3 coding DNA: TGTGCCAGCAGTGGGGAGGCTAACTATGGCTACACCTTC. It is translated as CASSGEANYGYTF.

The chain joins TRBV6-5 to TRBJ1-1; no definite D call. V lost 2 bases to trimming and J lost 5 bases, with 6 bases between them. CDR3 size: 12 residues. Germline CDR1 is MNHEY and CDR2 is SVGAGI. This chain's CDR3 is CASSYGGTEAFF. For the CDR3, the DNA is TGTGCCAGCAGTTACGGAGGGACTGAAGCTTTCTTT.

This clone was counted a single time. V and J are TRBV2 and TRBJ2-1; D ambiguous. Trimming pared 4 bases from V and 15 bases from J, leaving 16 bases between. CDR1 is SNHLY and CDR2 is FYNNEI in the germline V gene. The CDR3 spans 12 residues. The CDR3 sequence is CASSAGRQVGFF. The CDR3 DNA follows: TGTGCCAGCAGTGCGGGTCGGCAGGTAGGGTTCTTC.

This clone was counted a few times. This rearrangement joins TRBV30 to TRBJ1-1; TRBD1 might be the D (6 bases). The CDR3 consists of 13 residues. CDR1 is GTSNPN and CDR2 is SVGIG in the germline V gene (reference sequence). V lost 3 bases to trimming and J lost 1 base, with 9 bases between them. In DNA, the CDR3 is TGTGCCTGGAGGTCGACAGGGAACACTGAAGCTTTCTTT. This translates into CAWRSTGNTEAFF.